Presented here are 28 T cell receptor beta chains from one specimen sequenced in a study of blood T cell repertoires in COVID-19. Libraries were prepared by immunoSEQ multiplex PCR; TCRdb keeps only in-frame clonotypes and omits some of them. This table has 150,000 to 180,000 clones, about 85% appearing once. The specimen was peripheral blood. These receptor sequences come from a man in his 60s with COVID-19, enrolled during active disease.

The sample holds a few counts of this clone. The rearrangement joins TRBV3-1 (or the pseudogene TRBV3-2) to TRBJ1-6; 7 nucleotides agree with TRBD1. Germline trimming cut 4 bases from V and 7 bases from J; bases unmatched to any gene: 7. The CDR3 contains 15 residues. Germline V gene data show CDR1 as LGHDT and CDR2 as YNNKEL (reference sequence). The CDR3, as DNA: TGTGCCAGCAGCCCGCTTGACAGGGAAAATTCACCCCTCCACTTT. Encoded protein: CASSPLDRENSPLHF.

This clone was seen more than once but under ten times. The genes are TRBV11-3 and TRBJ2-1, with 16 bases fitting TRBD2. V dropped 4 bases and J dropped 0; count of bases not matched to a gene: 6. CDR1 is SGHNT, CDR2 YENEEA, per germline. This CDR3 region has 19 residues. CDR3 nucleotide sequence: TGTGCCAGCAGCTCGGGACTAGCGGGAGGGTCCCCCTCCTACAATGAGCAGTTCTTC. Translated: CASSSGLAGGSPSYNEQFF.

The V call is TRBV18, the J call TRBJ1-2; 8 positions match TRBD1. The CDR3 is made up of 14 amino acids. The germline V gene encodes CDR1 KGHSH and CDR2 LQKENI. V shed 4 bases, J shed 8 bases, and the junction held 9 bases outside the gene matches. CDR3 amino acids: CASSHPDRDGGYTF. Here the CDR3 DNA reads TGTGCCAGCTCACACCCGGACAGGGACGGGGGCTACACCTTC.

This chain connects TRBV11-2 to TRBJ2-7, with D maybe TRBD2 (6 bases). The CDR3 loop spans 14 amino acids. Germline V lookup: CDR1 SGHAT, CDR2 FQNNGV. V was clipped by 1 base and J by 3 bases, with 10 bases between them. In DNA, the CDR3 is TGTGCCAGCAGCTTAGCGGCGGGAATCTACGAGCAGTACTTC. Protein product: CASSLAAGIYEQYF. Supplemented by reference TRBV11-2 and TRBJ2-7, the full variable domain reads EAGVAQSPRYKIIEKRQSVAFWCNPISGHATLYWYQQILGQGPKLLIQFQNNGVVDDSQLPKDRFSAERLKGVDSTLKIQPAKLEDSAVYLCASSLAAGIYEQYFGPGTRLTVT.

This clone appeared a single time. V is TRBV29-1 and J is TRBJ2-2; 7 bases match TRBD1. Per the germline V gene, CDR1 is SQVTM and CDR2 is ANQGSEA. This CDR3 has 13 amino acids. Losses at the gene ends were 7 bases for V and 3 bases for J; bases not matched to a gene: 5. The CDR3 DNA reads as TGCAGCGCAGACAGGGTAGACACCGGGGAGCTGTTTTTT. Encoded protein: CSADRVDTGELFF.

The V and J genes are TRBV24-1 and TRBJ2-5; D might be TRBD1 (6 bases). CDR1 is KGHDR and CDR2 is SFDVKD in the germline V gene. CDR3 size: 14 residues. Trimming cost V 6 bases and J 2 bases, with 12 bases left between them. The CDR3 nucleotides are TGTGCCACCAGTACCGGACAGCTGCAAGAGACCCAGTACTTC. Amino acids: CATSTGQLQETQYF.

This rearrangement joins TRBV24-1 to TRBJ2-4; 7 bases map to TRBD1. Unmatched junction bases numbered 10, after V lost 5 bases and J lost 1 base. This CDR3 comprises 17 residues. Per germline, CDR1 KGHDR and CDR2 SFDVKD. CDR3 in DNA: TGTGCCACCAGTGTTGACAGGGTCGCCTGCGCCAAAAACATTCAGTACTTC. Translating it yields CATSVDRVACAKNIQYF.

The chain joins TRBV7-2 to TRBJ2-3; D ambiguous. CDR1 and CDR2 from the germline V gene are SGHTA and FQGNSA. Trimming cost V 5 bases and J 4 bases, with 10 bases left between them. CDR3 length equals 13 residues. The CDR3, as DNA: TGTGCCAGCAGCACGGTGCCCGCAGATACGCAGTATTTT. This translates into CASSTVPADTQYF.

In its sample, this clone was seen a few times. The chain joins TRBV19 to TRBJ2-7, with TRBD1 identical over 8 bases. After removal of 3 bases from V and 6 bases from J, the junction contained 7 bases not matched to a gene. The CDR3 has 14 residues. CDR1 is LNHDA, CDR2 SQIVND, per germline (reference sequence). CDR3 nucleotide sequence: TGTGCCAGTAGTATGTTGGCAGGGGGCAGCGAGCAGTACTTC. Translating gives CASSMLAGGSEQYF. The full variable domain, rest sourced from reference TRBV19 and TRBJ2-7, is DGGITQSPKYLFRKEGQNVTLSCEQNLNHDAMYWYRQDPGQGLRLIYYSQIVNDFQKGDIAEGYSVSREKKESFPLTVTSAQKNPTAFYLCASSMLAGGSEQYFGPGTRLTVT.

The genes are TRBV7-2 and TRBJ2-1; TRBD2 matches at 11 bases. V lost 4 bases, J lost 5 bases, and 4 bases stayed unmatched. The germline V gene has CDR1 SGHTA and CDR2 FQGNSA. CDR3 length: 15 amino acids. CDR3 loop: CASSYGTSGNNEQFF. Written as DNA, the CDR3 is TGTGCCAGCAGCTACGGGACTAGCGGAAACAATGAGCAGTTCTTC.

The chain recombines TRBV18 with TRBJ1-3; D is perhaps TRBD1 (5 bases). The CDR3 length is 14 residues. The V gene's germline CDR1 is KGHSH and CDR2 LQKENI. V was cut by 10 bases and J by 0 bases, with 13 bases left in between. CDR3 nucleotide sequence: TGTGCCACCATCAAGGACAACTCTGGAAACACCATATATTTT. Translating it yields CATIKDNSGNTIYF.

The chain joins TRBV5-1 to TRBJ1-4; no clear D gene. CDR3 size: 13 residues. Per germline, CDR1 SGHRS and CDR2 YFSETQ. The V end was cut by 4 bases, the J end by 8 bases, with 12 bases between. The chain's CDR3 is CASSPPAGEKLFF. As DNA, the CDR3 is TGCGCCAGCAGCCCGCCGGCGGGGGAAAAACTGTTTTTT.

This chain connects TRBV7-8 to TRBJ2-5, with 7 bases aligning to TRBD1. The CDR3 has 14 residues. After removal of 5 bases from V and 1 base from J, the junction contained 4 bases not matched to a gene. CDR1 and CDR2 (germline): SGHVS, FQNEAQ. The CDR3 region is CASSPRQGQETQYF. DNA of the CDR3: TGTGCCAGCAGCCCCCGACAGGGCCAAGAGACCCAGTACTTC.

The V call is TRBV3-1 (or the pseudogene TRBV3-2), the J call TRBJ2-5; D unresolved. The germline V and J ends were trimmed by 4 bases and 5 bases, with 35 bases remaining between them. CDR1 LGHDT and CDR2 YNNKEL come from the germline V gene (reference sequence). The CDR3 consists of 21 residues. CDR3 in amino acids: CASSPSPRVANSRSAGETQYF. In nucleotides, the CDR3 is TGTGCCAGCAGCCCTTCTCCCCGGGTAGCTAACTCCCGATCGGCTGGGGAGACCCAGTACTTC.

The CDR3 here is CANERSRGAGYGYTF. The CDR3, as DNA: TGTGCCAACGAGAGGAGTCGAGGAGCCGGCTATGGCTACACCTTC. The genes are TRBV2 and TRBJ1-2; no firm D call. Germline lookup yields CDR1 SNHLY and CDR2 FYNNEI. The CDR3 has 15 amino acids. V was pared by 10 bases and J by 4 bases, with 22 bases between.

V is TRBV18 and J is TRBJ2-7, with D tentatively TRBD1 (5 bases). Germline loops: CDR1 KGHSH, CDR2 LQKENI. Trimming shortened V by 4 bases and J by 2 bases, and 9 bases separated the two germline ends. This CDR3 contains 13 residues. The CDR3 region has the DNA TGTGCCAGCTCACACGACAGTACCTACGAGCAGTACTTC. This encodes CASSHDSTYEQYF.

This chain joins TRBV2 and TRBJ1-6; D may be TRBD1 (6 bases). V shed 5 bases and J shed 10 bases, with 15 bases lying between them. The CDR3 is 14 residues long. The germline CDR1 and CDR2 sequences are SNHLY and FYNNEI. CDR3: CASSPDTGRSPLHF. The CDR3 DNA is TGTGCCAGCAGTCCAGATACAGGGAGATCACCCCTCCACTTT.

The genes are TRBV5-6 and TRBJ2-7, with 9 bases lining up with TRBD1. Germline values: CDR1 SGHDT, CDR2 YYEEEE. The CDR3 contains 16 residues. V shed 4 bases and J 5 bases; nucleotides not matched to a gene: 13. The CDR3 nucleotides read TGTGCCAGCAGCCTTGTTCGGTACAGGGGGCTGAACGAGCAGTACTTC. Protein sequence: CASSLVRYRGLNEQYF.

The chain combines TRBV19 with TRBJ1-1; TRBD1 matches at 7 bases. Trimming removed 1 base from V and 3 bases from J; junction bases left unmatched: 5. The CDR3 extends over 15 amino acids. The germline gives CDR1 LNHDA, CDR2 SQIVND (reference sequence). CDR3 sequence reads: CASSIGQGIHTEAFF. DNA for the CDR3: TGTGCCAGTAGTATAGGACAGGGCATTCACACTGAAGCTTTCTTT.

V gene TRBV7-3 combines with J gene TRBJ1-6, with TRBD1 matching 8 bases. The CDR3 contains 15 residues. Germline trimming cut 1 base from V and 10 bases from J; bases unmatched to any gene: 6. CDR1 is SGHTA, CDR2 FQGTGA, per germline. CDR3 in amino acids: CASSLNGQGASPLHF. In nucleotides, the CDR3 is TGTGCCAGCAGCTTAAATGGGCAGGGGGCGTCACCCCTCCACTTT.

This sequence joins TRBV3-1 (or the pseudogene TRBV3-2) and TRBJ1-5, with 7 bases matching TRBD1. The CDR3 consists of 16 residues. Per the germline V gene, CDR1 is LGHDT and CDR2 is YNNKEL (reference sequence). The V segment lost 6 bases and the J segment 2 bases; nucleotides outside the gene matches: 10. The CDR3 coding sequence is TGTGCCAGCAGTCTGGGGACAGCGACAGGCAATCAGCCCCAGCATTTT. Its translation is CASSLGTATGNQPQHF.

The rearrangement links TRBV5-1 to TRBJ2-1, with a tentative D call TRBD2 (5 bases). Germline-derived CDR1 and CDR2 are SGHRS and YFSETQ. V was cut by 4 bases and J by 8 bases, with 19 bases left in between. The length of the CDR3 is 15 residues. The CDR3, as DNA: TGCGCCAGCAGCCTGCCACTAGTAGGTACCGATGAGCAGTTCTTC. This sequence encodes CASSLPLVGTDEQFF.

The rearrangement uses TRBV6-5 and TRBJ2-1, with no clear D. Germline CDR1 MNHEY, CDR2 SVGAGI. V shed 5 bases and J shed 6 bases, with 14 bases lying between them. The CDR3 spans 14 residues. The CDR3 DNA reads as TGTGCCAGCAGTACCCCAACTCAACTCAATGAGCAGTTCTTC. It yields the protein CASSTPTQLNEQFF.

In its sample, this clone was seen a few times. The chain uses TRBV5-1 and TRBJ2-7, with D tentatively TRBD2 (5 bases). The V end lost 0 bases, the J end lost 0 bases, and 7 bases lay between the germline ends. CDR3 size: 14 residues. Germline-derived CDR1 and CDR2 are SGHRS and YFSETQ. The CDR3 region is CASSLGGSSYEQYF. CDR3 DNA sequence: TGCGCCAGCAGCTTGGGTGGGAGCTCCTACGAGCAGTACTTC.

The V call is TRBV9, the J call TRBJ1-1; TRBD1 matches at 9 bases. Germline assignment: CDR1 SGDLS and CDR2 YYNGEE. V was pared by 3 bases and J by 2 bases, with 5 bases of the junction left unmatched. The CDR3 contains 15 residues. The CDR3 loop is CASSGRQGDNTEAFF. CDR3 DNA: TGTGCCAGCAGCGGACGACAGGGGGATAACACTGAAGCTTTCTTT.

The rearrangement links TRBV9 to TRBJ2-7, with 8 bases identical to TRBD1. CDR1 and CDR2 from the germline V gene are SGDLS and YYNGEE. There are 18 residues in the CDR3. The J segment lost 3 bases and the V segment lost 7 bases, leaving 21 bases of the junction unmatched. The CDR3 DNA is TGTGCCAGCCAACGAGGGCGACAGGGGTTCGGGTGGTGCTACGAGCAGTACTTC. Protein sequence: CASQRGRQGFGWCYEQYF.

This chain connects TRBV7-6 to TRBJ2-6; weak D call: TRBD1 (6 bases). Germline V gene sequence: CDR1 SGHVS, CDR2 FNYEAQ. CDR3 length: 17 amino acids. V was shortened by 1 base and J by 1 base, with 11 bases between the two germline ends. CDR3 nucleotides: TGTGCCAGCAGCTTAGAACAGGGACGTTCTGGGGCCAACGTCCTGACTTTC. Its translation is CASSLEQGRSGANVLTF.

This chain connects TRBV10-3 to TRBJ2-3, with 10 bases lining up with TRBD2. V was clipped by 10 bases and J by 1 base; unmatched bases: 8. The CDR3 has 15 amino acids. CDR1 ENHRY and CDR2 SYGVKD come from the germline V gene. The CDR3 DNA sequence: TGTGCCACCGAGCGGGGGGGCCTGGGCACAGATACGCAGTATTTT. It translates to CATERGGLGTDTQYF.